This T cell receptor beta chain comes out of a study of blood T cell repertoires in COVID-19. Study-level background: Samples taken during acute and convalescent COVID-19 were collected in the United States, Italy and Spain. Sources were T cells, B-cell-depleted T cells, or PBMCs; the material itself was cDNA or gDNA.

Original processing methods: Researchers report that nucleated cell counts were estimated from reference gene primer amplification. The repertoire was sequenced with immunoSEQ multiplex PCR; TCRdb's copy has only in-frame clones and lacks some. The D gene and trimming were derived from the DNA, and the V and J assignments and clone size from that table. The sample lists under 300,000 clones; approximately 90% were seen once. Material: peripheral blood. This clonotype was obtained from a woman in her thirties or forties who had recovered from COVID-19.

CDR3 residues: CASSLTSGTDTQYF. CDR3 sequence (DNA): TGTGCCAGCAGCCTGACTAGCGGAACAGATACGCAGTATTTT. V and J are TRBV28 and TRBJ2-3; 9 bases are a match to TRBD2. V shed 6 bases, J shed 3 bases, and the junction held 4 bases outside the gene matches. The CDR3 has 14 residues. Germline V gene lookup returns CDR1 MDHEN and CDR2 SYDVKM.